This is a list of T cell receptor beta chains from one sample in a study of T cells in Graves' hyperthyroidism and ophthalmopathy. TCRdb used MiXCR to reprocess the multiplex PCR reads, holding one entry per CDR3 protein. There are about 350,000 distinct CDR3 sequences in the sample; 12% to 15% occur only once, and about 37% lies in the top ten. The sequenced sample was blood. Receptors originate from a woman aged 40 to 50 with Graves' ophthalmopathy. The CDR3 runs from the conserved cysteine through the conserved F or W. A D gene is named only where the DNA matches it firmly. The size of a clone is reported for some rows only, either as once, few or many, or as a class for expanded clones.

TRBD1 many TRBJ2-1 TRBV5-6 TGTGCCAGCAGCTTAAGTACCAGGGGGTGGAACGATGAGCAGTTCTTC CASSLSTRGWNDEQFF
- - TRBJ1-4 TRBV3-1 TGTGCCAGCAGCCAAGTTTTTGGGCGGCCTACAACTAATGAAAAACTGTTTTTT CASSQVFGRPTTNEKLFF
- - TRBJ2-5 TRBV12-3/TRBV12-4 TGTGCCAGCAGTTCCCGGGATCGGGCCGAAGAGACCCAGTACTTC CASSSRDRAEETQYF
TRBD1 many TRBJ1-6 TRBV7-2 TGTGCCAGCAGCTCGCGGACAGGGTACTCACCCCTCCACTTT CASSSRTGYSPLHF
TRBD2 many TRBJ2-3 TRBV2 TGTGCCAGCAGTGAACCTAGCGGGGGGGCACCGCAGTATTTT CASSEPSGGAPQYF
- many TRBJ1-2 TRBV28 TGTGCCAGCAGTCCCTTACCCTATGGCTACACCTTC CASSPLPYGYTF
- many TRBJ2-1 TRBV20-1 TGCAGTGCTAGTAGCGGAGCCTACAATGAGCAGTTCTTC CSASSGAYNEQFF
- few TRBJ2-7 TRBV11-3 TGTGCCAGCAGTCCCGGTCATCAGCAGTACTTC CASSPGHQQYF
- few TRBJ1-5 TRBV7-9 TGTGCCAGCAGCTTAGGGGCAGCGCCCCAGCATTTT CASSLGAAPQHF
TRBD1 many TRBJ2-1 TRBV24-1 TGTGCCACCAGTGAAACGGGACAGGGGGCGGTATATGAGCAGTTCTTC CATSETGQGAVYEQFF
- - TRBJ1-2 TRBV6-4 TGTGCCAGCAGTGACTCGAATGAGTGGACCTATGGCTACACCTTC CASSDSNEWTYGYTF
- - TRBJ2-4 TRBV7-2 TGTGCCAGCAGCTTCCTGGGTACGGGTAACAGGGCCAAAAACATTCAGTACTTC CASSFLGTGNRAKNIQYF
TRBD2 many TRBJ2-7 TRBV27 TGTGCCAGCAGTTTAGCGGGAGGGCCTCTTTCCGAGCAGTACTTC CASSLAGGPLSEQYF
- many TRBJ2-1 TRBV30 TGTGCCTGGAGGGTCAGGGCCTACAATGAGCAGTTCTTC CAWRVRAYNEQFF